This T cell receptor beta chain was documented in a study of cytomegalovirus exposure and HLA in healthy donors. Study-level results: Productive rates of about 87% or about 30% were seen for most TCR beta V segments in an earlier analysis.

The primer mix had 60 Vbeta and 13 Jbeta primers. Some clones are missing from TCRdb's copy, which holds only in-frame ones; the method was immunoSEQ multiplex PCR. The sample yields hundreds of thousands of clones, roughly 82% seen once. CDR3 length: 13 residues. CDR1 and CDR2 (germline): MNHNY, SVGAGI (reference sequence). V was clipped by 7 bases and J by 2 bases, with 11 bases between them. On this clone: The antigen remains unidentified.

The sequenced sample was PBMCs. J is TRBJ1-1 and V is TRBV6-6, with D unresolved. This receptor was obtained from a man in his forties in good health and CMV-seropositive. The CDR3 DNA sequence: TGTGCCAGCATAGAGGCTGGTAACACTGAAGCTTTCTTT. The encoded protein is CASIEAGNTEAFF.